This section outlines one T cell receptor beta chain sequence together with its context. Its antigen remains unidentified. This sample is part of a study of shared clonotypes between healthy human individuals. The overall study: The study used three CD4 naive, three CD4 memory, two CD8 naive and one CD8 memory plate per donor.

Germline V gene sequence: CDR1 MNHEY, CDR2 SVGAGI. V lost 6 bases, J lost 0 bases, and 5 bases lay in between. This CDR3 contains 13 residues. Repertoires were generated with immunoSEQ multiplex PCR, while TCRdb's copy carries only in-frame clones and drops some. The table includes 2.3 million or so clones, over 90% detected once. Participating donors were healthy, HIV-negative adults free of recent acute infections or vaccinations. Overall study findings and caveats: Genetic and exposure-history diversity was limited by the few donors.

The sequencing sample was made of naive CD4+ T cells from PBMCs. The subset is: CD45RA+ positively selected. The rearrangement joins TRBV6-5 to TRBJ2-2; unclear D gene. This clonotype originated in a man aged 18 to 29 in good health. Some clones in this sample may be carry-over from other donors' samples. Written as DNA, the CDR3 is TGTGCCAGCAGAACACCGAACACCGGGGAGCTGTTTTTT. Translating it yields CASRTPNTGELFF.